This TCR beta chain originates from a study of CD8 T cells in Susac syndrome. The RNA, roughly 0.5 to 1 ug, was put through reverse transcription using random hexamers. The CDR3 of TCR beta was amplified by immunoSEQ multiplex PCR across 54 Vbeta and 13 Jbeta. A single record per CDR3 protein comes from TCRdb applying MiXCR to the immunoSEQ multiplex PCR reads. In the table there are 100,000 to 150,000 distinct CDR3 sequences, more than 90% of which are singletons. This CDR3 has 18 residues. Germline V lookup: CDR1 DFQATT, CDR2 SNEGSKA (reference sequence). V shed 4 bases and J 4 bases; nucleotides not matched to a gene: 18. TCR beta from blood CD8+ and CD4+ T cells was sequenced. Isolation of CD8+ and CD4+ T cells was performed negatively, whereas enrichment of TEMRA cells was done by FACS.

The sequenced sample was CD4+ T cells from PBMCs. The receptor was derived from a human donor in good health. The chain has TRBV20-1 and TRBJ2-7; 11 nucleotides match TRBD2. The CDR3 protein is CSANRKGLAGGTLYEQYF. Here the CDR3 DNA reads TGCAGTGCTAATCGGAAGGGGCTAGCGGGAGGTACCCTATACGAGCAGTACTTC.